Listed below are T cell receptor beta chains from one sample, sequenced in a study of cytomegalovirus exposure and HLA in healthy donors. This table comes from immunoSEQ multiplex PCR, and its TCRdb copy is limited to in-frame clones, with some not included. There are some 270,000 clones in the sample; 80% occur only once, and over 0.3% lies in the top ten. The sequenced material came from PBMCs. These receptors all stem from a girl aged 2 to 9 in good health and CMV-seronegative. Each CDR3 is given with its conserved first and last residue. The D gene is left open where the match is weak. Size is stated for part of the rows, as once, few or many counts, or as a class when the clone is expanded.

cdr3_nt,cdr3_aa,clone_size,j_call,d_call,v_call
TGTGCCAGCAGCCCCCCTCCTCCGCAAGAGACCCAGTACTTC,CASSPPPPQETQYF,-,TRBJ2-5,-,TRBV5-4
TGTGCCAGCAGTTCGGCCTACGAGCAGTACTTC,CASSSAYEQYF,-,TRBJ2-7,-,TRBV2
TGTGCCAGCAGCTACGGGGGGGCCACAGATACGCAGTATTTT,CASSYGGATDTQYF,-,TRBJ2-3,TRBD2,TRBV7-2
TGCGCCAGCAGCTTGGACTCGGGGGGAGAGACCCAGTACTTC,CASSLDSGGETQYF,-,TRBJ2-5,TRBD2,TRBV5-1
TGTGCCAGCAGCCAAGTGGGGGCAGGGGGACAGACCCAGTACTTC,CASSQVGAGGQTQYF,-,TRBJ2-5,TRBD1,TRBV14
TGTGCCAGCACCGGAGTGAGCAATGAGCAGTTCTTC,CASTGVSNEQFF,-,TRBJ2-1,-,TRBV13
TGCGCCAGCAGTGAGTTCATACAGGGTGATGGCTACACCTTC,CASSEFIQGDGYTF,-,TRBJ1-2,-,TRBV10-2
TGTGCCAGCAGCCCTCGGGGTAGCGGGGCGTCCACAGATACGCAGTATTTT,CASSPRGSGASTDTQYF,-,TRBJ2-3,TRBD2,TRBV7-6
TGTGCCAGTAGTATAGACATCGGGCGGAGGGCCCAGTACTTC,CASSIDIGRRAQYF,-,TRBJ2-5,-,TRBV19
TGTGCCAGCAGTCCCCTGTTAGCCAATCAGCCCCAGCATTTT,CASSPLLANQPQHF,-,TRBJ1-5,-,TRBV28
TGTGCCAGCAGCCGCAGCGAGAGCTCCTACAATGAGCAGTTCTTC,CASSRSESSYNEQFF,-,TRBJ2-1,-,TRBV4-2
TGTGCCAGCAGTCTTGAGGGCTACGAGCAGTACTTC,CASSLEGYEQYF,-,TRBJ2-7,-,TRBV28
TGTGCCAGCAGCTTAGTCGGCGGGGGAAGTACAGATACGCAGTATTTT,CASSLVGGGSTDTQYF,-,TRBJ2-3,TRBD2,TRBV7-9
TGTGCCAGCAGCCCCGGACACAATCAGCCCCAGCATTTT,CASSPGHNQPQHF,-,TRBJ1-5,-,TRBV7-9
TGTGCCAGCAGGACCCAGGGGCGATCCTACAATGAGCAGTTCTTC,CASRTQGRSYNEQFF,-,TRBJ2-1,-,TRBV6-5
TGTGCCAGTAGTTTGTGGGGACAGGGTGATTCACCCCTCCACTTT,CASSLWGQGDSPLHF,-,TRBJ1-6,TRBD1,TRBV19
TGTGCCAGCAGTGTAGTTAACACCGGGGAGCTGTTTTTT,CASSVVNTGELFF,-,TRBJ2-2,-,TRBV6-1
TGCGCCAGCAGCTCCCGACAGGGTTTTGAAAAACTGTTTTTT,CASSSRQGFEKLFF,-,TRBJ1-4,TRBD1,TRBV5-1
TGTGCCAGCAGCTCGGGACAGTATAGCAATCAGCCCCAGCATTTT,CASSSGQYSNQPQHF,-,TRBJ1-5,TRBD1,TRBV7-9
TGCGCCAGCAGCTCTACAGGGAACTATGGCTACACCTTC,CASSSTGNYGYTF,few,TRBJ1-2,-,TRBV5-1
TGCAGCGTTATGGGATGGGCGGGGGGAGCAGATACGCAGTATTTT,CSVMGWAGGADTQYF,-,TRBJ2-3,TRBD2,TRBV29-1
TGTGCCAGCTCCCGCCTCGGGGGGGCCTCCTACAATGAGCAGTTCTTC,CASSRLGGASYNEQFF,-,TRBJ2-1,TRBD2,TRBV18
TGTGCCAGCAGTTACTCGAGATCCACAGATACGCAGTATTTT,CASSYSRSTDTQYF,-,TRBJ2-3,-,TRBV6-5
TGTGCCAGCTCACCAAGACAGGTGGGGGATACGCAGTATTTT,CASSPRQVGDTQYF,-,TRBJ2-3,-,TRBV18
TGCGCCAGCAGCTTGACACCTCTTCTGACAGGGATCGGGACAAACATTCAGTACTTC,CASSLTPLLTGIGTNIQYF,-,TRBJ2-4,TRBD1,TRBV5-1
TGTGCCAGCAGCTCTGGACAGAGCAATCAGCCCCAGCATTTT,CASSSGQSNQPQHF,-,TRBJ1-5,-,TRBV2
TGTGCCAGCAGCTCTCCGGGACTTTACGAGCAGTACTTC,CASSSPGLYEQYF,few,TRBJ2-7,-,TRBV5-4
TGTGCCAGCAGTTTATTATGGGGCGCCGTGAACACTGAAGCTTTCTTT,CASSLLWGAVNTEAFF,few,TRBJ1-1,-,TRBV28
TGTGCCAGCAGCTTGAGGGGCAGGGGGCTTGGAAACATTCAGTACTTC,CASSLRGRGLGNIQYF,few,TRBJ2-4,TRBD1,TRBV5-6
TGTGCCAGCAGGACAGGGGGTAAAGGCTACACCTTC,CASRTGGKGYTF,few,TRBJ1-2,TRBD1,TRBV6-1
TGTGCCAGCAGTTTGATGGGACAGGGCGGTCAGCCCCAGCATTTT,CASSLMGQGGQPQHF,-,TRBJ1-5,TRBD1,TRBV6-6
TGTGCCAGCAGCTTAGAGGCGGGGGATGAGCAGTTCTTC,CASSLEAGDEQFF,-,TRBJ2-1,TRBD2,TRBV7-6
TGTGCCAGCAGCTTAGCCAGGTCGTATGAGCAGTTCTTC,CASSLARSYEQFF,-,TRBJ2-1,-,TRBV7-8
TGCGCCAGCAGCTTGGTACCGGGGGACCTCAATCAGCCCCAGCATTTT,CASSLVPGDLNQPQHF,-,TRBJ1-5,-,TRBV5-1
TGTGCCAGCAGCCAAATAAGTCCCGGGACTAGCCCCATTACGCAGTATTTT,CASSQISPGTSPITQYF,-,TRBJ2-3,TRBD2,TRBV4-2
TGTGCCAGCAGCCCCATTGGGAGTAGCGGGGTCTACGAGCAGTACTTC,CASSPIGSSGVYEQYF,-,TRBJ2-7,TRBD2,TRBV7-9
TGTGCCAGCAGCTTGGACGGTAATGAGCAGTTCTTC,CASSLDGNEQFF,-,TRBJ2-1,-,TRBV5-4
TGTGCCAGCAGCGTGGGGGTAGGGCGGACTAGCTACACCTTC,CASSVGVGRTSYTF,-,TRBJ1-2,-,TRBV9
TGTGCCAGCAGTTCTCCCTATATGACAGGGTTGTATGGCTACACCTTC,CASSSPYMTGLYGYTF,-,TRBJ1-2,TRBD1,TRBV6-5
TGTGCCAGCAGCTTATTCGGGGGGTCGGACACTGAAGCTTTCTTT,CASSLFGGSDTEAFF,-,TRBJ1-1,-,TRBV13
TGTGCCAGCAGCGCCCCGGGACTACACGCTTTTGAATCCTACAATGAGCAGTTCTTC,CASSAPGLHAFESYNEQFF,-,TRBJ2-1,TRBD2,TRBV9